This T cell receptor (beta chain) appears in the sequencing data of a study of Graves' ophthalmopathy and Graves' hyperthyroidism. Study-wide background: At the time of initial diagnosis and before any treatment, peripheral blood was collected. The study, taken as a whole, reports: Most clonotypes expanded in thyroid above 0.001 frequency were present in blood too.

For repertoire sequencing, the TCR beta CDR3 regions were amplified from RNA transcripts. HTBI-primed RT-PCR formed the first round, and a multiplex PCR formed the second. One entry per CDR3 protein results from TCRdb running MiXCR on the multiplex PCR reads. The table lists approximately 160,000 distinct CDR3 sequences, approximately 38% of them singletons. Comment on this clonotype: Its antigen is currently unknown.

Ophthalmopathy cases showed moderate-to-severe activity, scoring CAS ≥3 and NOSPECS ≥4, with duration under 3 months. This sequence originates from a woman aged 40 to 49 with Graves' ophthalmopathy. The sequenced material came from peripheral blood.

The CDR3 nucleotides are TGCGCCAGCAGCGCCTCACAGAACACTGAAGCTTTCTTT. It translates to CASSASQNTEAFF. The chain uses TRBV5-1 and TRBJ1-1; D gene uncertain. Germline CDR1 and CDR2: SGHRS and YFSETQ. With 4 bases removed from V and 1 base from J, the gap between germline ends came to 8 bases. This CDR3 has 13 residues.